This T cell receptor (beta chain) was sequenced in a study of cytomegalovirus exposure and HLA in healthy donors listed by TCRdb under 2017. A note on the overall study: According to an earlier analysis of 450 to 650 of the donors, about 179 million T cells yielded roughly 100 million unique TCR beta sequences and approximately 300 Gb of sequence data. An early release that covered more than 550 HLA-typed donors contained 250 to 350 gigabases of sequencing data and about 93 million unique TCR sequences. Of the 300 to 400 genotyped donors, roughly 80% fell in the genetic ancestry cluster associated with self-reported Caucasian donors. The study aimed to test whether signatures of past pathogen exposure could be identified by cataloging public T cell receptors. The T cell repertoires of around 730 subjects were profiled by immunosequencing and related to cytomegalovirus serostatus. A separate validation cohort of 100 to 150 different subjects was used in addition to the roughly 670-subject first cohort. To predict cytomegalovirus infection status, the study combined high-throughput TCR immunosequencing, statistical association of individual TCRs with disease status, and machine learning. To study patterns of TCR occurrence, a later analysis re-analyzed previously published TCR beta repertoires from 666 donors and added high-resolution HLA genotyping. Rather than drawing on any new phenotypic data, the later analysis identified candidate immune exposures from TCR beta sequences and the way those sequences occurred across donors. An earlier analysis of around 640 of the donors used high-throughput TCR beta sequencing to judge whether each TCR beta V gene segment behaved as functional or pseudogenic. Donor age, sex, ethnicity and CMV serostatus were compiled alongside the repertoire data. A later genetic analysis used genome-wide SNP genotypes for about 65% of the 666 donors, treating that subset as a discovery cohort. All discovery cohort repertoires had been generated using a single sequencing platform. HLA typing covered class I and class II loci at four-digit resolution. The number of typed donors differed by locus: about 620-640 for A, B, C, DRB1 and DQB1; about 520 for DQA1; some 590 for DPA1; and around 450 for DPB1. About five DR-DQ haplotypes were handled as single units for association and clustering because linkage in the cohort was strong. Across approximately 400 genotyped donors of the cohort, an average of about 220,000 unique TCR beta nucleotide sequences per donor were sequenced, and roughly a sixth of those sequences were non-productive. What the study reported, not specific to this receptor: A further reported finding was that TCR beta sequences accurately predicted the HLA-A and HLA-B alleles for most subjects in the first cohort. Sequencing depth was assumed to be roughly uniform across donors in the presence/absence analyses, though that assumption may not hold. A cluster of highly shared sequence variants was judged likely to represent a technical artifact of the sequencing pipeline. A later genetic analysis reported fewer N-insertions in productive TCRs among donors in an Asian-associated ancestry cluster than the approximately 700-donor mean. Only TCR beta chains were sequenced in this cohort, and the absence of alpha or paired-chain data limited detectable features. An association between a missense DCLRE1C variant and V-gene and J-gene trimming of TCR beta chains was found in a later genetic analysis and replicated in an independent cohort. In a later analysis, TCR association rates were found to vary across HLA loci, with the most associated TCRs seen for DRB1 alleles and the fewest for HLA-C alleles. Most TCR sequences were seen in very few donors, while some public TCRs were found in many individuals. In a later analysis, 16,951 TCR beta sequences were associated with specific HLA alleles at a false discovery rate of 0.05. The only immune exposure information available for the cohort was CMV serostatus. Most CMV-associated TCR beta chains appeared to be HLA-restricted in a later analysis, and the HLA associations seemed to be driven largely by CMV exposure. Three of the identified cytomegalovirus-associated TCR beta chains were confirmed in vitro to be specific for cytomegalovirus antigens. Because counts were too low, some 17 rarely observed V segments, including chromosome 9 orphons, were excluded from the earlier analysis of around 640 of the donors. Because HLA typing was unavailable for some donors at each locus, only the typed subset was used in association tests. A later analysis found that HLA-associated TCR beta chains were more clonally expanded and had lower generation probabilities than equally common non-associated chains. The authors suggested that the approach could potentially be generalized to other disease states and immunological phenotypes. The classifier was reported to diagnose cytomegalovirus status with high specificity and sensitivity in both the original cohort and the validation cohort. Strong co-occurrence of HLA alleles, especially DR and DQ, made assigning TCR associations to individual alleles difficult. Correlated functional status among segregating V segments might be attributable to linkage disequilibrium, but an unknown experimental factor could not be ruled out. Several of the top co-occurrence clusters appeared to be linked to parvovirus B19, influenza, CMV and Epstein-Barr virus, according to a later analysis. In an earlier analysis of over 550 of the donors, most TCR beta V segments were observed in productive rearrangements about 90% or about 30% of the time, broadly matching IMGT annotations. Because the 87-base-pair reads could not distinguish some IMGT-functional V segments, including TRBV6-2 and TRBV6-3, those segments were excluded. The study listed 150 to 200 TCR beta chains as associated with cytomegalovirus.

Of note for this clone: The clone's antigen remains unknown. Base qualities are missing; no much larger clone stands one base away.

Taken from the germline V gene, the CDR1 and CDR2 loops are MDHEN and SYDVKM. V loses 2 bases at its end and J loses 4 bases; junction bases beyond the gene matches: 8. The cysteine opens and the phenylalanine closes a CDR3 of 16 amino acids. The kept DNA is CDR3 alone, 48 bases in frame from the first base. Libraries were built with the immunoSEQ multiplex PCR assay. The multiplex PCR relied on a mix of 60 forward primers for TCR Vbeta segments and 13 reverse primers for TCR Jbeta segments. A multiplex PCR assay on genomic DNA amplified the CDR3 region of rearranged TCR beta genes. The amplified TCR beta libraries were sequenced on the Illumina HiSeq System as 87-base-pair reads. The published analysis was carried out like this. In a later analysis, tens of millions of unique TCR beta chains were counted across the approximately 640 repertoires, and roughly 11 million of these chains were shared by at least two donors. To remove PCR and sequencing errors, raw reads were error-corrected and collapsed into unique sequences using a nearest-neighbor algorithm that merged closely related sequences. V, D and J gene segments were assigned by aligning CDR3 sequences to IMGT reference sequences. For a sequence to be retained, at least a six-nucleotide match to both a V gene segment and a J gene segment was required. A rearrangement was called productive if the CDR3 had no stop codons and remained in frame with V and J, and every other rearrangement was called non-productive. CDR3 was defined by IMGT convention, running from the second conserved V-encoded cysteine to the conserved J-encoded phenylalanine. The earlier analysis of a few hundred of the donors excluded sequences that lacked an unambiguous match to a single V gene segment. In an earlier analysis of approximately 550 of the donors, V segments were called functional above 56.7% productive rearrangements and were called segregating when the between-donor standard deviation exceeded 5%. A statistical classification framework was built for diagnosing cytomegalovirus status from the catalog of TCR beta chain sequences. In a later analysis, V and J genes were assigned by comparing TCR nucleotide sequences against IMGT/GENE-DB human TR gene sequences. A later analysis assigned CDR3 sequences and most-parsimonious VDJ recombination scenarios with the TCRdist pipeline. In a later analysis, each TCR beta chain was defined by its CDR3 amino acid sequence together with its V-gene family, and reads lacking a unique V-gene family were excluded. In a later analysis, 450 to 600 highly shared, low-generation-probability nucleotide sequences were removed to address suspected cross-contamination and a sequencing artifact. A later analysis calculated a clonal expansion index for each public chain from normalized within-repertoire ranks of inferred template counts. Generation probabilities in a later analysis came from a VDJ recombination model fitted to out-of-frame rearrangements, and those results were checked against IGoR. In a later analysis, TCR-TCR, TCR-HLA and TCR-CMV co-occurrence was scored with hypergeometric tests, and a repertoire-size bias correction was applied to TCR pairs. False discovery rates were estimated in a later analysis by permuting HLA or CMV assignments 20 times. In a later analysis, co-occurring TCRs were grouped using DBSCAN, with TCRdist sequence similarity added in when clustering inside HLA-allele-positive subsets. For co-occurrence clustering, repertoires with fewer than 30,000 or more than 120,000 public chains were excluded, along with roughly 5 repertoires with anomalous nucleotide sharing. The source is immuneACCESS, and TCRdb retained only in-frame sequences with V and J called. Part of the clones is not carried over; for the studies checked, unresolved V genes explain less than half of this, and the remainder is unexplained. V and J calls plus clone size are reproduced from that table; the DNA served to infer D and trimming. This sample lists 150,000 to 200,000 clones; around 65% were detected once. Approximately 2.8% of the sample comes from the top ten.

The cohort was made up of approximately 670 healthy bone marrow donors. Cohort members were all nominally healthy when sampled, although unrecorded immune exposures were likely present. The donor tested CMV seropositive and was one of the 289 seropositive cohort members. Each donor provided a peripheral blood sample, and peripheral blood mononuclear cells were used for TCR beta sequencing. Genomic DNA extraction from the blood cell samples was performed with the Qiagen DNeasy Blood Extraction Kit. This TCR was sampled from a middle-aged woman in good health and CMV-seropositive. Recombination linked TRBV28 to TRBJ1-2; 9 middle bases align to TRBD1. The specimen sequenced was PBMCs. The CDR3 corresponds to CASSLAGTGISYGYTF. The DNA sequence is TGTGCCAGCAGTTTAGCGGGGACAGGGATTAGCTATGGCTACACCTTC.